These T cell receptor beta chains were read from a single sample in a study of cytomegalovirus exposure and HLA in healthy donors. The data were produced by immunoSEQ multiplex PCR, yet TCRdb's version contains in-frame clones alone and is incomplete. The data hold 110,000 or so clones, with approximately 69% observed a single time. Material for sequencing was PBMCs. The receptors were gathered from a woman in her forties or fifties in good health and CMV-seropositive. The CDR3 runs from the conserved cysteine through the conserved F or W. D genes are given only for firm matches. Expanded clones are given a class, and other clones once, few, many or no size at all.

clone size,J gene,CDR3 length,V gene,D gene,CDR3 protein,CDR3 DNA
.,TRBJ2-5,19,TRBV5-1,TRBD2,CASSAEPNRGLAGRKTQYF,TGCGCCAGCAGCGCGGAACCAAACAGGGGACTAGCTGGCCGGAAGACCCAGTACTTC
.,TRBJ1-2,14,TRBV19,TRBD1,CASATTGGNGGYTF,TGTGCCAGTGCAACGACAGGGGGAAATGGCGGCTACACCTTC
.,TRBJ2-3,12,TRBV30,.,CAWSVLTDTQYF,TGTGCCTGGAGTGTACTAACAGATACGCAGTATTTT
.,TRBJ2-6,16,TRBV9,.,CASSAITSSGANVLTF,TGTGCCAGCAGCGCGATAACGAGCTCTGGGGCCAACGTCCTGACTTTC
.,TRBJ1-1,14,TRBV18,TRBD1,CASSWDRTNTEAFF,TGTGCCAGCTCATGGGACAGGACGAACACTGAAGCTTTCTTT
few,TRBJ2-7,18,TRBV5-1,TRBD1,CASSLFTPGRGTVYEQYF,TGCGCCAGCAGCTTGTTTACACCTGGACGTGGGACAGTCTACGAGCAGTACTTC
few,TRBJ1-1,13,TRBV19,.,CASSMRENTEAFF,TGTGCCAGTAGTATGAGGGAGAACACTGAAGCTTTCTTT
.,TRBJ2-3,15,TRBV5-1,TRBD1,CASSDRDRRTDTQYF,TGCGCCAGCAGCGACCGGGACAGGCGCACAGATACGCAGTATTTT
few,TRBJ1-2,16,TRBV5-1,TRBD1,CASSLGQGASGYGYTF,TGCGCCAGCAGCTTGGGACAGGGGGCATCGGGCTATGGCTACACCTTC
.,TRBJ2-5,16,TRBV30,TRBD2,CAWSGGTSGQRETQYF,TGTGCCTGGAGCGGCGGGACTAGCGGGCAGAGAGAGACCCAGTACTTC
.,TRBJ1-2,16,TRBV9,.,CASSPRQTGGVYGYTF,TGTGCCAGCAGCCCGAGACAGACAGGTGGTGTGTATGGCTACACCTTC
.,TRBJ2-7,13,TRBV25-1,.,CASNPPGAYEQYF,TGTGCCAGCAACCCACCAGGTGCCTACGAGCAGTACTTC
.,TRBJ2-1,17,TRBV7-2,.,CASSPMGLRGAYNEQFF,TGTGCCAGCAGCCCAATGGGACTACGGGGGGCTTACAATGAGCAGTTCTTC
.,TRBJ2-3,18,TRBV4-1,.,CASSQGLLPLGIGPTQYF,TGCGCCAGCAGCCAAGGGTTACTACCCCTCGGCATTGGCCCTACGCAGTATTTT
.,TRBJ1-6,17,TRBV19,TRBD1,CASSMTGSTLYNSPLHF,TGTGCCAGTAGTATGACAGGGAGTACCCTCTATAATTCACCCCTCCACTTT
.,TRBJ2-7,16,TRBV7-2,.,CASSLALQGGSYEQYF,TGTGCCAGCAGCTTAGCGCTCCAGGGTGGATCCTACGAGCAGTACTTC